This T cell receptor beta chain stems from a study of cytomegalovirus exposure and HLA in healthy donors. This CDR3 region has 11 residues. V lost 7 bases, J lost 7 bases, and 8 bases lay in between. The germline CDR1 and CDR2 sequences are MNHNY and SVGAGI (reference sequence). This clone was seen just once. The data were produced by immunoSEQ multiplex PCR, yet TCRdb's version contains in-frame clones alone and is incomplete. The sample includes roughly 150,000 clones, approximately 80% of them seen just once. The sample taken for sequencing was PBMCs. This sequence originates from a man aged 25-45 years in good health and CMV-seropositive. The J gene is TRBJ2-1, the V gene TRBV6-6; unclear D gene. In DNA form, the CDR3 reads TGTGCCAGCACCACACGAAATGAGCAGTTCTTC. Protein product: CASTTRNEQFF.